The subject of this entry is one T cell receptor beta chain. Its target is unknown. Sequencing of cultured CD4+ T cell DNA used the Oncomine TCR Beta short-read assay. TCRdb ran MiXCR on the PCR reads and lists one entry per CDR3 protein. The data hold more than 20,000 distinct CDR3 sequences, with around two fifths observed a single time. Time point specified: late sampling 161 to 241 days after vaccination in a few convalescent patients. The treatment: approximately 10-day PBMC culture with coronavirus spike peptide pools or control peptides (ViraFEST assay). CDR1 is SEHNR, CDR2 FQNEAQ, per germline (reference sequence). This CDR3 is built from 14 residues. Trimming left V 1 base short and J 3 bases short, with 9 bases between. This entry is derived from a study of vaccination and CD4 T cells after COVID-19. Study-level background: Cells were stimulated with overlapping spike peptide pools from SARS-CoV-2, HCoV-NL63, HCoV-OC43 and HCoV-229E. Findings and caveats of the study: The authors identified 304 of 307 vaccine-specific clones in convalescent patients as spike mono-reactive.

The sequences come from CD4+ T cells from blood, cultured in vitro, collected about 7 months after SARS-CoV-2 vaccination. The chain couples TRBV7-9 to TRBJ1-1, with a weak D call TRBD1 (5 bases). The receptor's source is a human donor who had recovered from COVID-19. CDR3 region: CASSLEQGDTEAFF. As DNA, the CDR3 is TGTGCCAGCAGCTTAGAGCAGGGAGACACTGAAGCTTTCTTT.